A selection of T cell receptor beta chains follows, all from one sample in a study of OX40 agonist ivuxolimab in advanced cancers. This table comes from immunoSEQ multiplex PCR, and its TCRdb copy is limited to in-frame clones, with some not included. Of some 65,000 clones in the sample, around 90% are singletons; the top ten hold approximately 2.6%. The input for sequencing was CD4+ or CD8+ T cells sorted from blood, taken in a trial of the OX40 agonist ivuxolimab. The source of these receptors is an adult with an advanced solid tumor such as melanoma, head and neck, liver or kidney cancer. Both conserved end residues are part of each CDR3. The D gene is left open where the match is weak. For some rows the clone size is stated as once, few or many, or as a class when expanded; others skip it.

CDR3aa: CASSLSSSGNTIYF; CDR3nt: TGCGCCAGCAGCCTCAGTAGCTCTGGAAACACCATATATTTT; len: 14; d_gene: .; v_gene: TRBV5-1; abundance: .; j_gene: TRBJ1-3
CDR3aa: CASSPPSGEAFF; CDR3nt: TGTGCCAGCTCACCACCATCCGGGGAAGCTTTCTTT; len: 12; d_gene: .; v_gene: TRBV18; abundance: .; j_gene: TRBJ1-1
CDR3aa: CASSTPGSDYGYTF; CDR3nt: TGTGCCAGTAGTACCCCAGGGTCGGACTATGGCTACACCTTC; len: 14; d_gene: .; v_gene: TRBV19; abundance: few; j_gene: TRBJ1-2
CDR3aa: CASSLPPGSSEQFF; CDR3nt: TGTGCCAGCAGTTTACCGCCGGGGTCAAGTGAGCAGTTCTTC; len: 14; d_gene: .; v_gene: TRBV28; abundance: .; j_gene: TRBJ2-1
CDR3aa: CASSSAQNTEAFF; CDR3nt: TGTGCCAGCAGCTCAGCACAGAACACTGAAGCTTTCTTT; len: 13; d_gene: .; v_gene: TRBV28; abundance: .; j_gene: TRBJ1-1
CDR3aa: CAWERRSNTEAFF; CDR3nt: TGTGCCTGGGAGCGACGGTCGAACACTGAAGCTTTCTTT; len: 13; d_gene: .; v_gene: TRBV30; abundance: .; j_gene: TRBJ1-1
CDR3aa: CASSLGGSTDTQYF; CDR3nt: TGTGCCAGCAGTTTGGGCGGGAGCACAGATACGCAGTATTTT; len: 14; d_gene: .; v_gene: TRBV27; abundance: .; j_gene: TRBJ2-3
CDR3aa: CAWSEQGAGGYTF; CDR3nt: TGTGCCTGGAGTGAACAGGGAGCGGGTGGCTACACCTTC; len: 13; d_gene: .; v_gene: TRBV30; abundance: .; j_gene: TRBJ1-2
CDR3aa: CASSFFADSDSNQPQHF; CDR3nt: TGTGCCAGCAGTTTTTTTGCGGACAGTGATAGCAATCAGCCCCAGCATTTT; len: 17; d_gene: .; v_gene: TRBV28; abundance: once; j_gene: TRBJ1-5
CDR3aa: CASSQFVAASNEQFF; CDR3nt: TGTGCCAGCAGCCAATTCGTGGCAGCGAGCAATGAGCAGTTCTTC; len: 15; d_gene: .; v_gene: TRBV14; abundance: few; j_gene: TRBJ2-1
CDR3aa: CASRGLAGLVGELFF; CDR3nt: TGTGCCAGCAGGGGACTAGCGGGACTTGTAGGGGAGCTGTTTTTT; len: 15; d_gene: TRBD2; v_gene: TRBV6-5; abundance: .; j_gene: TRBJ2-2
CDR3aa: CASSYLPRNYGYTF; CDR3nt: TGTGCCAGCAGTTACCTGCCACGTAACTATGGCTACACCTTC; len: 14; d_gene: .; v_gene: TRBV6-5; abundance: few; j_gene: TRBJ1-2
CDR3aa: CASSSGQGGNEQYF; CDR3nt: TGTGCCAGCAGCTCGGGACAGGGGGGGAACGAGCAGTACTTC; len: 14; d_gene: TRBD1; v_gene: TRBV11-3; abundance: .; j_gene: TRBJ2-7
CDR3aa: CASSRDTNYGYTF; CDR3nt: TGTGCCAGCAGCCGGGACACCAACTATGGCTACACCTTC; len: 13; d_gene: .; v_gene: TRBV14; abundance: .; j_gene: TRBJ1-2
CDR3aa: CASSPNPQNNEQYF; CDR3nt: TGTGCCAGCAGCCCGAATCCTCAGAATAACGAGCAGTACTTC; len: 14; d_gene: .; v_gene: TRBV7-2; abundance: .; j_gene: TRBJ2-7
CDR3aa: CASSHSGGGKDTQYF; CDR3nt: TGTGCCAGCAGCCACTCTGGAGGGGGTAAGGATACGCAGTATTTT; len: 15; d_gene: .; v_gene: TRBV28; abundance: .; j_gene: TRBJ2-3
CDR3aa: CASSKTGGNTEAFF; CDR3nt: TGTGCCAGCAGCAAGACAGGGGGGAACACTGAAGCTTTCTTT; len: 14; d_gene: TRBD1; v_gene: TRBV9; abundance: .; j_gene: TRBJ1-1